One sample yielded the 8 T cell receptor beta chains listed below, sequenced in a study of blood T cell repertoires in COVID-19. Method: immunoSEQ multiplex PCR; TCRdb's copy keeps in-frame clones and lacks some. Here the sample spans 250,000 to 350,000 clones, approximately 86% being singletons. What was sequenced was PBMCs or T cells enriched from blood (not recorded which). Source of these receptors: a young woman who had recovered from COVID-19.

The chain uses TRBV21-1 and TRBJ1-1; the table's D call, TRBD1, has no DNA check behind it. TRBV21-1 is listed as a pseudogene. This CDR3 spans 12 amino acids. The CDR3 here is CASTLSGDRAFF. The CDR3 DNA is TGTGCCAGCACCCTATCCGGGGACAGGGCTTTCTTT.

The chain joins TRBV7-3 to TRBJ1-1, with D unclear. CDR1 SGHTA and CDR2 FQGTGA come from the germline V gene. The CDR3 totals 13 residues. Trimming removed 5 bases at V and 3 bases at J, with 10 bases between. CDR3 amino acids: CASSIDTDTEAFF. CDR3 DNA: TGTGCCAGCAGCATAGACACAGACACTGAAGCTTTCTTT.

The gene calls are TRBV4-1 and TRBJ2-3; 7 nucleotides line up with TRBD1. The CDR3 sequence is 12 residues long. The germline V gene encodes CDR1 MGHRA and CDR2 YSYEKL. V lost 6 bases, J lost 14 bases, and 11 bases stayed unmatched. CDR3: CASSKGAEKRYF. The CDR3 nucleotides read TGCGCCAGCAGTAAGGGGGCTGAGAAGCGGTATTTT.

This chain joins TRBV3-1 (or the pseudogene TRBV3-2) and TRBJ1-3, with D unclear. The CDR3 contains 16 residues. Germline V lookup: CDR1 LGHDT, CDR2 YNNKEL (reference sequence). V was shortened by 2 bases and J by 4 bases, with 15 bases between the two germline ends. CDR3 nucleotides: TGTGCCAGCAGCCAAATTGCGGAGGGCTCGGGAAACACCATATATTTT. Translation gives CASSQIAEGSGNTIYF.

This sequence joins TRBV7-8 and TRBJ2-7, with a tentative D call TRBD1 (5 bases). CDR3 size: 14 residues. Germline assignment: CDR1 SGHVS and CDR2 FQNEAQ. V was cut by 3 bases and J by 0 bases, with 9 bases left in between. The CDR3 DNA reads TGTGCCAGCAGCTTTCTCACAGGCTCCTACGAGCAGTACTTC. It encodes CASSFLTGSYEQYF.

The chain has TRBV30 and TRBJ2-3, with D possibly being TRBD1 (5 bases). Trimming shortened V by 1 base and J by 3 bases, and 5 bases separated the two germline ends. CDR1 and CDR2 (germline): GTSNPN, SVGIG (reference sequence). The CDR3 extends over 12 amino acids. The CDR3 spells CAWSEGTDTQYF. CDR3 nucleotides: TGTGCCTGGAGTGAGGGGACAGATACGCAGTATTTT.

In this sample, this clone turned up a few times. The chain employs TRBV18 and TRBJ2-2, with a possible D match to TRBD1 (7 bases). The CDR3 extends over 16 amino acids. The V end was cut by 3 bases, the J end by 4 bases, with 15 bases between. CDR1 KGHSH and CDR2 LQKENI come from the germline V gene. The CDR3 DNA reads TGTGCCAGCTCACCCTTATCTCAGGGGGGCACCGGGGAGCTGTTTTTT. Protein sequence: CASSPLSQGGTGELFF.

This clone came up once. The V call is TRBV28, the J call TRBJ1-3, with D unresolved. This CDR3 has 13 amino acids. Germline CDR1 is MDHEN and CDR2 is SYDVKM. The V and J ends lost 6 bases and 1 base respectively, with 7 bases between them. The CDR3, as DNA: TGTGCCAGCAGGGCGGTGTCTGGAAACACCATATATTTT. It yields the protein CASRAVSGNTIYF.